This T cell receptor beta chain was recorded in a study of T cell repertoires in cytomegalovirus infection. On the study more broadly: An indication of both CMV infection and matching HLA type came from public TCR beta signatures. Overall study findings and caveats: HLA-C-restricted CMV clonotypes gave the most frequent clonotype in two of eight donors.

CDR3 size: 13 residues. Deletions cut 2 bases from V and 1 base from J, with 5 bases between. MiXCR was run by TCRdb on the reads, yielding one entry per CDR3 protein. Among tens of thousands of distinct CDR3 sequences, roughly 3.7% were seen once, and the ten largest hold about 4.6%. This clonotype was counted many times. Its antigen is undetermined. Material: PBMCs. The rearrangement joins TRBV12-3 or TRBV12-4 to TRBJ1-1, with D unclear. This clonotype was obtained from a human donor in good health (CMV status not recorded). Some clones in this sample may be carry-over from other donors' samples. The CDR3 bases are TGTGCCAGCAGTTTAAAAAGGAACACTGAAGCTTTCTTT. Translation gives CASSLKRNTEAFF.